These T cell receptor beta chains were read from a single sample in a study of blood T cell repertoires in COVID-19. Profiled with immunoSEQ multiplex PCR; TCRdb holds only in-frame clones, not every one. This table has roughly 100,000 clones, more than 80% appearing once. The sequenced material came from peripheral blood. These receptors all come from a woman between 55 and 75 years old with acute or convalescent COVID-19. Both conserved end residues are part of each CDR3. A D gene is named only where the DNA matches it firmly. Rows may omit the clone size; those that give it use once, few, many or a size class.

j_call clone_size d_call v_call cdr3_nt cdr3_aa
TRBJ2-5 NA TRBD1 TRBV2 TGTGCCAGCCGAGGACAGGTGGGGGAGACCCAGTACTTC CASRGQVGETQYF
TRBJ1-4 NA NA TRBV23-1 TGCGCCAGCAGTCAATGGCACGAAAAACTGTTTTTT CASSQWHEKLFF
TRBJ2-3 NA NA TRBV24-1 TGTGCCACCAGTGACCCCGGGTCCACAGATACGCAGTATTTT CATSDPGSTDTQYF
TRBJ2-7 NA NA TRBV5-5 TGTGCCAGCAGCTTGGGGGGGCTAGGGGTCGGCGAGCAGTACTTC CASSLGGLGVGEQYF
TRBJ2-1 NA TRBD2 TRBV30 TGTGCCTGGTCTCCGGGACTAGCGGCCCTCGATGAGCAGTTCTTC CAWSPGLAALDEQFF
TRBJ2-1 NA TRBD2 TRBV5-1 TGCGCCAGCAGCTTGGAAGGCGGGAGAGGCGATGAGCAGTTCTTC CASSLEGGRGDEQFF
TRBJ1-3 NA NA TRBV6-5 TGTGCCAGCAGTTTAAACGGACAGATTCCTGGAAACACCATATATTTT CASSLNGQIPGNTIYF
TRBJ2-5 NA TRBD1 TRBV18 TGTGCCAGCTCACCAGGACAGGGGGCGGGAGAGACCCAGTACTTC CASSPGQGAGETQYF
TRBJ1-5 NA NA TRBV30 TGTGCCTGGAGATCCCCCGGGGGTCAGCCCCAGCATTTT CAWRSPGGQPQHF
TRBJ2-1 NA TRBD2 TRBV2 TGTGCCAGCGGCGATAGCGGGGGGGCTGGCTACAATGAGCAGTTCTTC CASGDSGGAGYNEQFF
TRBJ1-1 NA NA TRBV3-1/TRBV3-2 TGTGCCAGCAGCCAAGCTTTTACTGAAGCTTTCTTT CASSQAFTEAFF
TRBJ2-1 NA TRBD2 TRBV4-2 TGTGCCAGCAGCCAGGGACTAGCGGGAGAGGGATCCTACAATGAGCAGTTCTTC CASSQGLAGEGSYNEQFF
TRBJ1-2 few TRBD1 TRBV27 TGTGCCAGCAGTCCGGGACAGGGGAGGAACAAACCTTATGGCTACACCTTC CASSPGQGRNKPYGYTF
TRBJ2-7 NA TRBD2 TRBV27 TGTGCCAGCAGTCGGACTAGCGGGAGGGCTTACGAGCAGTACTTC CASSRTSGRAYEQYF
TRBJ2-1 NA NA TRBV15 TGTGCCACCAGCAAGCTAGGGACTCGCTACAATGAGCAGTTCTTC CATSKLGTRYNEQFF
TRBJ2-3 NA NA TRBV5-1 TGCGCCAGCAGCTTGGAGGGGCGGAACACAGATACGCAGTATTTT CASSLEGRNTDTQYF
TRBJ1-2 few NA TRBV3-1/TRBV3-2 TGTGCCAGCAGCCAAGGGGGAGGCGGGGGAAGTGGCGGCTACACCTTC CASSQGGGGGSGGYTF
TRBJ2-6 NA NA TRBV6-1 TGTGCCAGCAGTGAACCGGGGATGCTATTTACTGGGGCCAACGTCCTGACTTTC CASSEPGMLFTGANVLTF
TRBJ2-3 once TRBD2 TRBV18 TGTGCCAGCTCACCACTTCCCGCCGGGGGGAGCACAGATACGCAGTATTTT CASSPLPAGGSTDTQYF
TRBJ2-7 NA NA TRBV2 TGTGCCAGCAGTGCTAGAGGGAAATTCTACGAGCAGTACTTC CASSARGKFYEQYF
TRBJ1-4 once NA TRBV24-1 TGTGCCACCAGTGAGGTGCGAGTAGGACAGAGAGTCCTTTCCGAAAAACTGTTTTTT CATSEVRVGQRVLSEKLFF
TRBJ2-3 NA NA TRBV20-1 TGCAGTGCTAGTACAGCCAAGCGGGGCACAGATACGCAGTATTTT CSASTAKRGTDTQYF
TRBJ1-2 few NA TRBV6-1 TGTGCCAGCAGTGATAGAATACGGTCCTATGGCTACACCTTC CASSDRIRSYGYTF
TRBJ2-5 once TRBD2 TRBV5-8 TGTGCCAGCAGCTTCAATAAGGGAGGGACCGTCCCCACACAAGAGACCCAGTACTTC CASSFNKGGTVPTQETQYF
TRBJ1-2 NA NA TRBV29-1 TGCAGCGCTCCCCGGAGGGCAGGCTATGGCTACACCTTC CSAPRRAGYGYTF
TRBJ2-3 few NA TRBV5-1 TGCGCCAGCAGCTTGGGGAGGGATACGCAGTATTTT CASSLGRDTQYF
TRBJ1-2 NA NA TRBV19 TGTGCCAGTAGCGGGGGTCGACTCTATGGCTACACCTTC CASSGGRLYGYTF